The sequence of this T cell receptor (beta chain) was determined in a study of shared clonotypes between healthy human individuals. Notes on the study in general: Generally, naive subsets (rather than memory subsets) showed larger estimated richness.

Of note for this clone: No antigen is known for it.

Assay runs were performed at deep level. Sequencing was performed with immunoSEQ multiplex PCR; in TCRdb, only in-frame clones are kept and a portion is missing. The sample consists of about 2.5 million clones, under 95% of them appearing once. Sequencing used naive CD4+ T cells from PBMCs. Subset of the sample: CD45RA+ positively selected. This TCR derives from a man aged 18 to 29 in good health. Some clones in this sample may be carry-over from other donors' samples.

As DNA, the CDR3 is TGTGCCATCAGTGACTCAAATAGCTATGGCTACACCTTC. This translates into CAISDSNSYGYTF. V and J are TRBV10-3 and TRBJ1-2; the D is unclear. CDR3 length: 13 amino acids. V was cut by 3 bases and J by 4 bases, with 9 bases left in between. Germline assignment: CDR1 ENHRY and CDR2 SYGVKD.